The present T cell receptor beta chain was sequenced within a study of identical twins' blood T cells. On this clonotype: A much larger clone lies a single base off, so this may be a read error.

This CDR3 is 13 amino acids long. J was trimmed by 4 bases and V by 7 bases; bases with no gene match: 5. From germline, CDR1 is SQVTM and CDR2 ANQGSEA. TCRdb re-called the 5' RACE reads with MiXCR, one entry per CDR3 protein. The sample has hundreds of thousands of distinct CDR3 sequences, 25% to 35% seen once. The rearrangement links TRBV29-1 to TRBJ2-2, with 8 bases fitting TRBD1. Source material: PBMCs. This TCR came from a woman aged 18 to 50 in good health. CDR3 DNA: TGCAGCGCCCGGACAGGGAGCACCGGGGAGCTGTTTTTT. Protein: CSARTGSTGELFF.